This T cell receptor beta chain is from a study of molecular identifiers for immune sequencing clone quantification. The CDR3 runs to 16 residues. The V segment lost 4 bases and the J segment 3 bases; nucleotides outside the gene matches: 5. The authors gated naive CD8 T cells as CD8+CD4-CCR7+CD45RA+ for sorting. TCRdb reprocessed the PCR reads via MiXCR and lists one record per CDR3 protein. The data show around 480,000 distinct CDR3 sequences, about 20% seen once. About this clonotype itself: As yet, its antigen is unknown.

General study findings and limits: Jurkat TCR RNA from one cell was spiked into around 1 million naive cells, and it was reportedly detectable there. Highly expanded clone sizes could be underestimated by identical TCR molecules that share a barcode.

V and J are TRBV12-3 or TRBV12-4 and TRBJ2-1, with 11 bases aligning to TRBD1. Material for sequencing was naive CD8+ T cells from blood, with Jurkat cell RNA spiked in. The subset was: FACS-sorted CD8+CD4-CCR7+CD45RA+ naive T cells. The receptor's source is a human donor in good health. Some libraries in this study had Jurkat cell RNA spiked in. The CDR3 reads CASSSGQGVFYNEQFF. DNA of the CDR3: TGTGCCAGCAGTTCGGGACAGGGGGTATTCTACAATGAGCAGTTCTTC.